This is a list of T cell receptor beta chains from one sample in a study of CD8 T cells in ankylosing spondylitis. TCRdb re-called the 5' RACE reads with MiXCR, one entry per CDR3 protein. The repertoire holds fewer than 450,000 distinct CDR3 sequences, with over 15% as singletons. The sequenced material came from blood, either unsorted or a sorted T cell fraction (not recorded which). The source is a male donor with ankylosing spondylitis. Both conserved end residues are part of each CDR3. D genes are given only for firm matches. Rows give clone size only sometimes, using once, few, many, or a class for an expanded clone.

few | TRBJ2-1 | TRBV7-6 | - | TGTGCCAGCAGCTTCAGGGGGGGGACTAACAATGAGCAGTTCTTC | CASSFRGGTNNEQFF
- | TRBJ2-1 | TRBV7-8 | - | TGTGCCAGCAGCTTAGAGTTGGCAGGGTCGAGTGAGCAGTTCTTC | CASSLELAGSSEQFF
few | TRBJ2-7 | TRBV28 | TRBD1 | TGTGCCAGCAGGCCACCGGACAGGGAATACGAGCAGTACTTC | CASRPPDREYEQYF
- | TRBJ2-6 | TRBV6-1 | - | TGTGCCAGCAGCCCTACGGAGGCCAGCTCTGGGGCCAACGTCCTGACTTTC | CASSPTEASSGANVLTF
- | TRBJ1-6 | TRBV27 | - | TGTGCACTCCCGGGACACGCTAATTCACCCCTCCACTTT | CALPGHANSPLHF
- | TRBJ2-4 | TRBV7-8 | - | TGTGCCAGCAGCTTAGATGTGGGGTATGACAAAAACATTCAGTACTTC | CASSLDVGYDKNIQYF
- | TRBJ2-7 | TRBV2 | - | TGTGCCAGCAAGGGTCACGGGGACGAGCAGTACTTC | CASKGHGDEQYF
- | TRBJ2-7 | TRBV5-1 | - | TGCGCCAGCAGCTTAGATTCCGGCCGGGCTTCCTACGAGCAGTACTTC | CASSLDSGRASYEQYF
- | TRBJ1-6 | TRBV5-1 | - | TGCGCCAGCAGCTTGAACGGGAATTCACCCCTCCACTTT | CASSLNGNSPLHF
- | TRBJ1-2 | TRBV5-1 | TRBD1 | TGCGCCAGCAGCGAGGGGACAGGGGCTTTGGGCTATGGCTACACCTTC | CASSEGTGALGYGYTF
few | TRBJ2-7 | TRBV6-5 | - | TGTGCCAGCAGTTACGAGGGGACCACCTACGAGCAGTACTTC | CASSYEGTTYEQYF
- | TRBJ2-1 | TRBV7-7 | TRBD1 | TGTGCCAGCAGCTACCAGACCACAGGGGGCTCCTACAATGAGCAGTTCTTC | CASSYQTTGGSYNEQFF
- | TRBJ2-7 | TRBV6-6 | - | TGTGCCAGCAGTGAGTTTGATTACGAGCAGTACTTC | CASSEFDYEQYF
few | TRBJ2-7 | TRBV3-1 | - | TGTGCCAGCAGTCCCACTGACGGCTACGAGCAGTACTTC | CASSPTDGYEQYF
many | TRBJ1-1 | TRBV10-3 | TRBD1 | TGTGCCACTACGGACAGGACGAACACTGAAGCTTTCTTT | CATTDRTNTEAFF
few | TRBJ2-3 | TRBV27 | TRBD1 | TGTGCCAGCAGTCCCCGGGACAGGAAACGCACAGATACGCAGTATTTT | CASSPRDRKRTDTQYF
- | TRBJ1-5 | TRBV27 | - | TGTGCCAGCAGTTTTGACAGTAATAGCAATCAGCCCCAGCATTTT | CASSFDSNSNQPQHF
many | TRBJ1-5 | TRBV12-3/TRBV12-4 | - | TGTGCCAGCAGACAGTACGCAAGCAATCAGCCCCAGCATTTT | CASRQYASNQPQHF
- | TRBJ2-2 | TRBV24-1 | - | TGTGCCACCTGTGACTGGGGTAGAGGGGGGCCGCGCCCCTTCACCACCGGGGAGCTGTTTTTT | CATCDWGRGGPRPFTTGELFF
- | TRBJ1-6 | TRBV25-1 | - | TGTGCCAGCAGTGAAGACAGGCCTAAGAATTCACCCCTCCACTTT | CASSEDRPKNSPLHF
- | TRBJ2-7 | TRBV7-9 | - | TGTGCCAGCAGCTTAGTCTCGGGTGGGGTCGACGAGCAGTACTTC | CASSLVSGGVDEQYF
- | TRBJ2-5 | TRBV20-1 | - | TGCAGTGCTAGGACCCCCGGGACCCATCAAGAGACCCAGTACTTC | CSARTPGTHQETQYF
- | TRBJ2-5 | TRBV30 | - | TGTGCCTGGAATCTCCGGGAGACCCAGTACTTC | CAWNLRETQYF
- | TRBJ1-5 | TRBV28 | - | TGTGCCAGCACCCCCCTCTTGGGGAAAAGCAATCAGCCCCAGCATTTT | CASTPLLGKSNQPQHF